This T cell receptor beta chain was retrieved from a study of T cell responses to AZD1222 COVID-19 vaccine. Clones were sequenced by immunoSEQ multiplex PCR, and TCRdb holds only the in-frame ones, with some missing. The table has 75,000 to 100,000 clones, roughly 89% seen once. The CDR3 is made up of 13 amino acids. Looked up from germline, CDR1 is MNHEY and CDR2 is SMNVEV (reference sequence). V was cut by 6 bases and J by 1 base, with 9 bases left in between. As concerns this clone: Its antigen is unidentified.

Study results and limitations: Sampling that yielded the repertoires occurred only after the peak T cell response.

The source material was peripheral blood, sampled on day 0 of AZD1222 vaccination. This chain links TRBV27 with TRBJ1-1; D is undetermined. This receptor was taken from an adult in good health. As DNA, the CDR3 is TGTGCCAGCAGCCCTCGGGAGAACACTGAAGCTTTCTTT. Translated, it gives CASSPRENTEAFF.